The 29 T cell receptor beta chains listed next were all sequenced from one sample in a study of blood T cell repertoires in COVID-19. The table came from immunoSEQ multiplex PCR; TCRdb's copy has only in-frame clones and leaves some out. The top ten clones hold nearly 8% of a sample with under 200,000 clones, 84% of them seen once. Input material: PBMCs or T cells enriched from blood (not recorded which). These receptor sequences come from a woman aged 45-65 years who had recovered from COVID-19.

The CDR3 protein is CSVEEAIYTEAFF. CDR3 sequence (DNA): TGCAGCGTTGAAGAGGCCATTTACACTGAAGCTTTCTTT. The V gene is TRBV29-1, the J gene TRBJ1-1, with D hard to call. Germline CDR1 reads SQVTM; CDR2 reads ANQGSEA. V lost 0 bases and J 3 bases, leaving 8 bases between the germline ends. The length of the CDR3 is 13 residues.

The V gene is TRBV28, the J gene TRBJ2-1; 11 nucleotides align to TRBD2. The CDR3 covers 12 residues. V was clipped by 5 bases and J by 16 bases; unmatched bases: 7. Germline CDR1 and CDR2: MDHEN and SYDVKM. The CDR3 DNA sequence: TGTGCCAGCAGTGCGACTAGCGGGACGGGATTCTTC. This sequence encodes CASSATSGTGFF.

This clone has a single count. This chain joins TRBV24-1 and TRBJ2-1; possibly TRBD1 for D (5 bases). The CDR3 extends over 13 amino acids. Looked up from germline, CDR1 is KGHDR and CDR2 is SFDVKD. V was clipped by 2 bases and J by 10 bases, with 11 bases between them. The DNA of the CDR3 is TGTGCCACCAGTGATTATTTGCAGGGCGAGCAGTTCTTC. It yields the protein CATSDYLQGEQFF.

The chain has TRBV12-3 or TRBV12-4 and TRBJ1-1, with D unresolved. There are 12 residues in the CDR3. V gave up 5 bases and J gave up 7 bases, with 11 bases separating them. The CDR3 region is CASSVGGFEAFF. The CDR3 DNA reads as TGTGCCAGCAGTGTCGGAGGCTTTGAAGCTTTCTTT.

The chain recombines TRBV4-2 with TRBJ2-3; D is perhaps TRBD2 (6 bases). This CDR3 region has 14 residues. The germline V gene has CDR1 LGHNA and CDR2 YNFKEQ. V lost 0 bases to trimming and J lost 11 bases, with 15 bases between them. The CDR3 reads CASSQDWDSYKQYF. The CDR3 coding sequence is TGTGCCAGCAGCCAAGATTGGGACTCTTATAAGCAGTATTTT.

The chain uses TRBV28 and TRBJ1-1, with 7 bases that match TRBD1. CDR1 and CDR2 (germline): MDHEN, SYDVKM. The CDR3 covers 13 residues. The V and J ends lost 6 bases and 7 bases, in that order; junction bases with no gene match: 8. This chain's CDR3 is CASRLTGNIEAFF. CDR3 DNA: TGTGCCAGCAGGTTGACAGGGAATATTGAAGCTTTCTTT.

This rearrangement joins TRBV5-1 to TRBJ1-3; tentative D call: TRBD1 (5 bases). V gave up 7 bases and J gave up 4 bases, with 15 bases separating them. Germline values: CDR1 SGHRS, CDR2 YFSETQ. This CDR3 comprises 14 residues. Here the CDR3 DNA reads TGCGCCAGCGGGACTGGGGATTTCGGAAACACCATATATTTT. The encoded protein is CASGTGDFGNTIYF.

The V gene is TRBV27, the J gene TRBJ2-7; 9 bases fit TRBD1. Germline V gene lookup returns CDR1 MNHEY and CDR2 SMNVEV (reference sequence). This CDR3 comprises 15 residues. Losses at the gene ends were 4 bases for V and 6 bases for J; bases not matched to a gene: 10. CDR3 amino acids: CASSSTTGGASEQYF. DNA for the CDR3: TGTGCCAGCAGTTCCACCACAGGGGGCGCGTCCGAGCAGTACTTC.

The genes are TRBV5-4 and TRBJ1-2; a possible D gene is TRBD1 (6 bases). The germline V gene has CDR1 SGHNT and CDR2 YYREEE (reference sequence). This CDR3 has 15 amino acids. V gave up 6 bases and J gave up 3 bases, with 18 bases separating them. CDR3 region: CASTLSPWTDYGYTF. CDR3 coding DNA: TGTGCCAGCACCCTAAGTCCCTGGACAGACTATGGCTACACCTTC.

The chain recombines TRBV2 with TRBJ1-2; D is unclear. CDR3 length: 14 residues. The germline V gene has CDR1 SNHLY and CDR2 FYNNEI. V lost 4 bases and J 1 base, leaving 10 bases between the germline ends. DNA of the CDR3: TGTGCCAGCAGTGTAGGTACAGTTAACTATGGCTACACCTTC. This encodes CASSVGTVNYGYTF.

The V gene is TRBV7-2, the J gene TRBJ2-7, with 9 nucleotides matching TRBD2. The V gene end was trimmed by 0 bases and the J gene end by 6 bases; junction bases not matched to a gene: 3. Germline loops: CDR1 SGHTA, CDR2 FQGNSA. The CDR3 length is 14 residues. CDR3 in amino acids: CASSLAGLASEQYF. CDR3 nucleotides: TGTGCCAGCAGCTTAGCGGGACTAGCTAGCGAGCAGTACTTC.

The CDR3 region is CAIADRANTEAFF. Written as DNA, the CDR3 is TGTGCCATAGCAGACAGGGCGAACACTGAAGCTTTCTTT. The V gene is TRBV19, the J gene TRBJ1-1, with TRBD1 matching 7 bases. The V gene end was trimmed by 10 bases and the J gene end by 1 base; junction bases not matched to a gene: 6. Germline CDR1 LNHDA, CDR2 SQIVND (reference sequence). The CDR3 length is 13 residues.

The rearrangement joins TRBV9 to TRBJ2-5, with D unclear. The germline V and J ends were trimmed by 0 bases and 4 bases, with 7 bases remaining between them. CDR3 length: 13 amino acids. Germline V lookup: CDR1 SGDLS, CDR2 YYNGEE. In DNA form, the CDR3 reads TGTGCCAGCAGCGTAGCCCCCTTAGAGACCCAGTACTTC. Translation: CASSVAPLETQYF.

The chain uses TRBV5-8 and TRBJ2-3, with D unresolved. The ends were cut back, 0 bases at V and 6 bases at J, with 2 bases in the middle. Germline lookup yields CDR1 SGHTS and CDR2 YDEGEE. This CDR3 comprises 11 residues. CDR3 loop: CASSLADTQYF. The CDR3 DNA reads TGTGCCAGCAGCTTGGCGGATACGCAGTATTTT.

This chain uses TRBV12-3 or TRBV12-4 with TRBJ1-1; maybe TRBD1 (5 bases). Between the trimmed V and J ends, which lost 5 bases and 6 bases, there was a span of 13 bases. This CDR3 has 13 amino acids. CDR3 sequence (DNA): TGTGCCAGCAGTCTCCGGGGGGTCCCTGAAGCTTTCTTT. It translates to CASSLRGVPEAFF.

The chain has TRBV2 and TRBJ2-3; TRBD2 might be the D (5 bases). The V end was cut by 7 bases, the J end by 0 bases, with 11 bases between. This CDR3 comprises 14 residues. Germline values: CDR1 SNHLY, CDR2 FYNNEI. This CDR3 reads CASKAGMSTDTQYF. The CDR3 DNA sequence: TGTGCCAGCAAGGCCGGGATGAGCACAGATACGCAGTATTTT.

V and J are TRBV5-1 and TRBJ2-2; D perhaps matches TRBD1 (5 bases). The CDR3 has 15 amino acids. V lost 0 bases and J 7 bases, leaving 13 bases between the germline ends. CDR1 is SGHRS, CDR2 YFSETQ, per germline. The CDR3 DNA reads TGCGCCAGCAGCTTGGGGCTAGTAGGGGTCGGGGAGCTGTTTTTT. It codes for CASSLGLVGVGELFF. The complete variable domain, with remaining parts taken from reference TRBV5-1 and TRBJ2-2, reads KAGVTQTPRYLIKTRGQQVTLSCSPISGHRSVSWYQQTPGQGLQFLFEYFSETQRNKGNFPGRFSGRQFSNSRSEMNVSTLELGDSALYLCASSLGLVGVGELFFGEGSRLTVL.

The chain couples TRBV20-1 to TRBJ1-1, with unresolved D. The CDR3 covers 14 residues. V was cut by 3 bases and J by 3 bases, with 14 bases left in between. Germline-derived CDR1 and CDR2 are DFQATT and SNEGSKA (reference sequence). Here the CDR3 reads CSASELPLDTEAFF. The CDR3 DNA reads as TGCAGTGCTAGTGAGTTACCTTTAGACACTGAAGCTTTCTTT.

This sequence joins TRBV11-3 and TRBJ2-5; TRBD1 matches at 8 bases. The CDR3 runs to 17 residues. V trimming: 5 bases; J trimming: 4 bases; junction bases outside the gene matches: 15. Germline CDR1 SGHNT, CDR2 YENEEA. The CDR3 bases are TGTGCCAGCAGCCAGCCCGCAGCGACAGGGGTCAGAGAGACCCAGTACTTC. This encodes CASSQPAATGVRETQYF.

The chain recombines TRBV19 with TRBJ2-3; 10 bases agree with TRBD1. CDR1 is LNHDA, CDR2 SQIVND, per germline (reference sequence). CDR3 length equals 18 residues. The trim removed 5 bases at V and 0 bases at J, leaving 11 bases unmatched. This chain's CDR3 is CASSWGPTGGLSTDTQYF. CDR3 coding DNA: TGTGCCAGTAGTTGGGGACCGACAGGGGGCCTTAGCACAGATACGCAGTATTTT.

This clone has just a few counts. This sequence joins TRBV18 and TRBJ1-6; 9 bases map to TRBD1. Looked up from germline, CDR1 is KGHSH and CDR2 is LQKENI. V was pared by 3 bases and J by 1 base, with 10 bases of the junction left unmatched. CDR3 length: 19 residues. CDR3 DNA: TGTGCCAGCTCACCGACAGGGGGAGTAGTGAGATCCTATAATTCACCCCTCCACTTT. Protein: CASSPTGGVVRSYNSPLHF. Combining the CDR3 with reference TRBV18 and TRBJ1-6 gives the whole variable domain NAGVMQNPRHLVRRRGQEARLRCSPMKGHSHVYWYRQLPEEGLKFMVYLQKENIIDESGMPKERFSAEFPKEGPSILRIQQVVRGDSAAYFCASSPTGGVVRSYNSPLHFGNGTRLTVT.

V is TRBV18 and J is TRBJ2-7; 9 bases fit TRBD1. Germline lookup yields CDR1 KGHSH and CDR2 LQKENI. The CDR3 runs to 13 residues. The V gene end was trimmed by 6 bases and the J gene end by 5 bases; junction bases not matched to a gene: 5. CDR3 DNA: TGTGCCAGCTCCGGGACAGGGAGGGACGAGCAGTACTTC. Its protein is CASSGTGRDEQYF.

Only one count was recorded for this clone. This chain connects TRBV11-3 to TRBJ2-3; D is perhaps TRBD2 (7 bases). The germline V gene encodes CDR1 SGHNT and CDR2 YENEEA. V was clipped by 5 bases and J by 0 bases, with 18 bases between them. This CDR3 has 17 residues. CDR3: CASSHPRGGESTDTQYF. CDR3 nucleotide sequence: TGTGCCAGCAGCCATCCAAGAGGGGGGGAAAGCACAGATACGCAGTATTTT.

The chain recombines TRBV4-2 with TRBJ2-3; 11 bases map to TRBD2. CDR3 length equals 18 residues. V gave up 1 base and J gave up 5 bases; unmatched junction bases: 11. CDR1 and CDR2 (germline): LGHNA, YNFKEQ. CDR3 sequence (DNA): TGTGCCAGCAGCCAAGCTTTCCAACTAGCGGGAGTAAAAGATACGCAGTATTTT. Encoded protein: CASSQAFQLAGVKDTQYF.

The J gene is TRBJ1-3, the V gene TRBV28; tentatively, D is TRBD1 (5 bases). Trimming cost V 7 bases and J 4 bases, with 11 bases left between them. CDR3 size: 13 residues. The germline V gene has CDR1 MDHEN and CDR2 SYDVKM. The CDR3 is CASTMTAGNTIYF. The CDR3 region has the DNA TGTGCCAGCACTATGACAGCCGGAAACACCATATATTTT.

J is TRBJ2-7 and V is TRBV27; possibly TRBD2 for D (5 bases). The CDR3 spans 12 residues. Per the germline V gene, CDR1 is MNHEY and CDR2 is SMNVEV (reference sequence). V gave up 5 bases and J gave up 6 bases, with 11 bases separating them. DNA of the CDR3: TGTGCCAGCAGTCGTCAGGCGGGCGAGCAGTACTTC. This codes for CASSRQAGEQYF.

This chain joins TRBV7-2 and TRBJ1-1, with 7 positions matching TRBD1. With V trimmed by 5 bases and J by 11 bases, 14 bases remained unmatched. Germline lookup yields CDR1 SGHTA and CDR2 FQGNSA. The CDR3 loop spans 14 amino acids. The CDR3 is CASSTPPGTRGAFF. The CDR3 DNA follows: TGTGCCAGCAGCACCCCTCCCGGGACCAGGGGGGCTTTCTTT.

A note on this clone: A junction boundary mismatches the germline segment, possibly from a read error. The chain uses TRBV2 and TRBJ2-5; TRBD1 aligns across 9 bases. This CDR3 region has 15 residues. In germline, CDR1 is SNHLY, CDR2 FYNNEI. The CDR3 here is CASREDRGGRETQYF. DNA for the CDR3: TGTGCCAGCAGGGAAGACAGGGGGGGGCGAGAGACCCAGTACTTC.

V usage is TRBV7-8 and J usage is TRBJ1-1; no clear D gene. The CDR3 contains 15 residues. V lost 1 base and J 1 base, leaving 10 bases between the germline ends. Per the germline V gene, CDR1 is SGHVS and CDR2 is FQNEAQ. CDR3 region: CASSLGRRSNTEAFF. CDR3 DNA: TGTGCCAGCAGCTTAGGGAGAAGGTCGAACACTGAAGCTTTCTTT. Based on the CDR3 plus reference TRBV7-8 and TRBJ1-1, the full variable domain is GAGVSQSPRYKVAKRGQDVALRCDPISGHVSLFWYQQALGQGPEFLTYFQNEAQLDKSGLPSDRFFAERPEGSVSTLKIQRTQQEDSAVYLCASSLGRRSNTEAFFGQGTRLTVV.